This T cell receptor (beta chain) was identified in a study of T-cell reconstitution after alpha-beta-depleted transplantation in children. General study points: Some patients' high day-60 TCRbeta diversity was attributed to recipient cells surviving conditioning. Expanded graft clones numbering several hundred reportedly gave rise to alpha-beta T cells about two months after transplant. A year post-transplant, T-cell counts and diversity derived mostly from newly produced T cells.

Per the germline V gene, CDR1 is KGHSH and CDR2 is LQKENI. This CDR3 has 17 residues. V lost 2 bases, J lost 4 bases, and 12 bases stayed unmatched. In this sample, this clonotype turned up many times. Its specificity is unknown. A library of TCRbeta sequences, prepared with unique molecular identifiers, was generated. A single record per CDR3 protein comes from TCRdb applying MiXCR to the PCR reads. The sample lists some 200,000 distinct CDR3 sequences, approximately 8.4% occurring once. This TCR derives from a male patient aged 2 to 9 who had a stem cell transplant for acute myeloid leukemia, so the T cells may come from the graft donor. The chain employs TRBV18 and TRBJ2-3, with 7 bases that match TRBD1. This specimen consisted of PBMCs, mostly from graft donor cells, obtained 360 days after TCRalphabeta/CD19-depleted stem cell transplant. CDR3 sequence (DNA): TGTGCCAGCTCACCAGACAGGGCCTTACTTTGGGCAGATACGCAGTATTTT. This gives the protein CASSPDRALLWADTQYF.